This TCR beta chain was recovered during a study of T cell responses to AZD1222 COVID-19 vaccine. TCRdb keeps only in-frame clones here, not all; method: immunoSEQ multiplex PCR. The sample shows roughly 70,000 clones, approximately 90% of them seen only once. Germline V gives CDR1 KGHDR, CDR2 SFDVKD. The CDR3 totals 14 residues. Trimming took 3 bases from V and 3 from J, leaving 8 bases between them. Findings and caveats of the study: Only after the peak T cell response were repertoires sampled. The donor group comprised mostly white British people and more females; the analysis possibly underestimated clonal diversity. Elevations in Spike-specific TCR breadth and depth followed administration of two AZD1222 doses. It was only a handful of AZD1222 recipients who were seropositive at baseline.

Notes on this clone: Its target is not known.

The sequencing here drew on peripheral blood, taken 28 days after the second dose of the MenACWY control vaccine. V gene TRBV24-1 combines with J gene TRBJ1-3; no firm D call. The receptor comes from an adult who received the MenACWY meningococcal vaccine as a control. The DNA of the CDR3 is TGTGCCACCAGTGATCCAGGTGTTGGAAACACCATATATTTT. This gives the protein CATSDPGVGNTIYF.